The rows below give T cell receptor beta chains drawn from one sample of a study of identical twins. TCRdb processed the 5' RACE reads anew with MiXCR; each CDR3 protein has one entry. There are hundreds of thousands of distinct CDR3 sequences in the sample; around 6.1% occur only once, and under 2% lies in the top ten. The sequenced sample consisted of naive T cells sorted from blood. These receptors were collected from a young man in good health. The CDR3 runs from the conserved cysteine through the conserved F or W. Each record gives: CDR3 protein, CDR3 DNA, clone size, V gene, J gene, D gene. A D gene is named only where the DNA matches it firmly. Some rows mark clone size as missing; the rest say once, few, many or name a class of expanded clone.

CDR3aa: CASSARAANEKLFF
CDR3nt: TGTGCCAGCAGTGCCCGGGCGGCTAATGAAAAACTGTTTTTT
abundance: many
v_gene: TRBV6-1
j_gene: TRBJ1-4
d_gene: .

CDR3aa: CASSLFGLRETQYF
CDR3nt: TGTGCCAGCAGTTTATTCGGCCTGCGAGAGACCCAGTACTTC
abundance: few
v_gene: TRBV12-3/TRBV12-4
j_gene: TRBJ2-5
d_gene: .

CDR3aa: CSARVAEDPYEQYF
CDR3nt: TGCAGTGCTAGAGTCGCGGAGGACCCCTACGAGCAGTACTTC
abundance: many
v_gene: TRBV20-1
j_gene: TRBJ2-7
d_gene: .

CDR3aa: CASSETWDEQYF
CDR3nt: TGTGCCAGCAGCGAGACGTGGGACGAGCAGTACTTC
abundance: many
v_gene: TRBV7-2
j_gene: TRBJ2-7
d_gene: .

CDR3aa: CASSMISGSTEAFF
CDR3nt: TGTGCCAGCAGCATGATTTCAGGGAGCACTGAAGCTTTCTTT
abundance: many
v_gene: TRBV12-3/TRBV12-4
j_gene: TRBJ1-1
d_gene: .

CDR3aa: CASSPGWKGTDTQYF
CDR3nt: TGTGCCAGCTCACCTGGATGGAAGGGCACAGATACGCAGTATTTT
abundance: once
v_gene: TRBV18
j_gene: TRBJ2-3
d_gene: .

CDR3aa: CASSTPGTTNYGYTF
CDR3nt: TGTGCCAGCAGTACACCCGGGACAACAAACTATGGCTACACCTTC
abundance: many
v_gene: TRBV12-3/TRBV12-4
j_gene: TRBJ1-2
d_gene: .

CDR3aa: CSAFRDRAYEQYF
CDR3nt: TGCAGTGCTTTCCGGGACAGGGCTTACGAGCAGTACTTC
abundance: many
v_gene: TRBV20-1
j_gene: TRBJ2-7
d_gene: TRBD1

CDR3aa: CASSQRQISLPGELFF
CDR3nt: TGCGCCAGCAGCCAAAGACAGATCTCTCTGCCCGGGGAGCTGTTTTTT
abundance: many
v_gene: TRBV4-3
j_gene: TRBJ2-2
d_gene: .

CDR3aa: CASSFGLFPNEQYF
CDR3nt: TGTGCCAGCAGTTTCGGGCTGTTCCCCAACGAGCAGTACTTC
abundance: many
v_gene: TRBV27
j_gene: TRBJ2-7
d_gene: .

CDR3aa: CSVDGREAGTQYF
CDR3nt: TGCAGCGTTGATGGGCGGGAGGCCGGGACCCAGTACTTC
abundance: many
v_gene: TRBV29-1
j_gene: TRBJ2-5
d_gene: TRBD2

CDR3aa: CASSYASGELFF
CDR3nt: TGTGCCAGCAGTTATGCTTCTGGGGAGCTGTTTTTT
abundance: many
v_gene: TRBV12-3/TRBV12-4
j_gene: TRBJ2-2
d_gene: .

CDR3aa: CASSLAAGQSSYNEQFF
CDR3nt: TGTGCCAGCAGCCTAGCCGCCGGACAGAGCTCCTACAATGAGCAGTTCTTC
abundance: many
v_gene: TRBV4-2
j_gene: TRBJ2-1
d_gene: .

CDR3aa: CSAGRSSYNEQFF
CDR3nt: TGCAGCGCCGGGAGGAGCTCCTACAATGAGCAGTTCTTC
abundance: many
v_gene: TRBV29-1
j_gene: TRBJ2-1
d_gene: TRBD2

CDR3aa: CASSQVPSGSSHEQFF
CDR3nt: TGCGCCAGCAGCCAAGTCCCTAGCGGGAGTAGCCATGAGCAGTTCTTC
abundance: many
v_gene: TRBV5-1
j_gene: TRBJ2-1
d_gene: TRBD2

CDR3aa: CASSQPLLQGVLTEAFF
CDR3nt: TGTGCCAGCAGCCAACCCCTCCTACAGGGGGTGCTCACTGAAGCTTTCTTT
abundance: many
v_gene: TRBV6-1
j_gene: TRBJ1-1
d_gene: TRBD1

CDR3aa: CSALSNIQYF
CDR3nt: TGCAGTGCTCTCTCAAACATTCAGTACTTC
abundance: many
v_gene: TRBV20-1
j_gene: TRBJ2-4
d_gene: .

CDR3aa: CSAMGLAGLSSYNEQFF
CDR3nt: TGCAGTGCTATGGGACTAGCGGGGCTTAGCTCCTACAATGAGCAGTTCTTC
abundance: many
v_gene: TRBV20-1
j_gene: TRBJ2-1
d_gene: TRBD2

CDR3aa: CASCAGDRRADTQYF
CDR3nt: TGTGCCAGCTGCGCCGGGGACAGGAGGGCAGATACGCAGTATTTT
abundance: few
v_gene: TRBV25-1
j_gene: TRBJ2-3
d_gene: TRBD1

CDR3aa: CASSSGGPNNEQFF
CDR3nt: TGTGCCAGCAGCTCGGGAGGGCCTAACAATGAGCAGTTCTTC
abundance: many
v_gene: TRBV7-8
j_gene: TRBJ2-1
d_gene: TRBD2

CDR3aa: CASSLGRTYEQYF
CDR3nt: TGTGCCAGCAGTTTAGGCAGAACCTACGAGCAGTACTTC
abundance: many
v_gene: TRBV12-3/TRBV12-4
j_gene: TRBJ2-7
d_gene: .

CDR3aa: CSPGGDRGGYGYTF
CDR3nt: TGCAGTCCAGGGGGGGACAGGGGTGGATATGGCTACACCTTC
abundance: few
v_gene: TRBV20-1
j_gene: TRBJ1-2
d_gene: TRBD1

CDR3aa: CSLLQGDSYGNEQFF
CDR3nt: TGCAGTCTTCTCCAGGGGGACTCCTATGGGAATGAGCAGTTCTTC
abundance: many
v_gene: TRBV20-1
j_gene: TRBJ2-1
d_gene: .

CDR3aa: CASSITVVETQYF
CDR3nt: TGTGCCAGTAGTATAACAGTTGTAGAGACCCAGTACTTC
abundance: few
v_gene: TRBV19
j_gene: TRBJ2-5
d_gene: .

CDR3aa: CSASGAEGDNEQFF
CDR3nt: TGCAGTGCTAGCGGGGCGGAGGGGGACAATGAGCAGTTCTTC
abundance: many
v_gene: TRBV20-1
j_gene: TRBJ2-1
d_gene: .

CDR3aa: CASSSMTWEDTQYF
CDR3nt: TGCGCCAGCAGCTCAATGACTTGGGAAGATACGCAGTATTTT
abundance: .
v_gene: TRBV5-1
j_gene: TRBJ2-3
d_gene: .

CDR3aa: CASSGTPQPQHF
CDR3nt: TGTGCCAGCAGTGGGACACCTCAGCCCCAGCATTTT
abundance: many
v_gene: TRBV12-3/TRBV12-4
j_gene: TRBJ1-5
d_gene: .

CDR3aa: CAGQTCGTGKVDEQFF
CDR3nt: TGCGCCGGACAAACCTGCGGGACAGGGAAAGTCGATGAGCAGTTCTTC
abundance: few
v_gene: TRBV23-1
j_gene: TRBJ2-1
d_gene: TRBD1

CDR3aa: CASSGGNQETQYF
CDR3nt: TGCGCCAGCAGCGGAGGAAACCAAGAGACCCAGTACTTC
abundance: few
v_gene: TRBV5-1
j_gene: TRBJ2-5
d_gene: .

CDR3aa: CATSRDSQNEQFF
CDR3nt: TGTGCCACCAGCAGAGATTCGCAGAATGAGCAGTTCTTC
abundance: few
v_gene: TRBV15
j_gene: TRBJ2-1
d_gene: .

CDR3aa: CASSPGQGFETQYF
CDR3nt: TGTGCCAGCTCACCTGGGCAGGGTTTCGAGACCCAGTACTTC
abundance: .
v_gene: TRBV18
j_gene: TRBJ2-5
d_gene: .

CDR3aa: CASRPGTSTGELFF
CDR3nt: TGTGCCAGCAGACCCGGGACTAGCACCGGGGAGCTGTTTTTT
abundance: .
v_gene: TRBV6-1
j_gene: TRBJ2-2
d_gene: TRBD2

CDR3aa: CASSTTSGSLLTDTQYF
CDR3nt: TGTGCCAGCAGCACCACTAGCGGGAGTCTTCTCACAGATACGCAGTATTTT
abundance: few
v_gene: TRBV7-8
j_gene: TRBJ2-3
d_gene: TRBD2

CDR3aa: CASSVLWDTQYF
CDR3nt: TGTGCCAGCAGTGTTCTGTGGGATACGCAGTATTTT
abundance: few
v_gene: TRBV7-2
j_gene: TRBJ2-3
d_gene: .

CDR3aa: CASGLELAGGHGDTQYF
CDR3nt: TGTGCTAGTGGTTTGGAACTAGCGGGAGGGCATGGAGATACGCAGTATTTT
abundance: few
v_gene: TRBV12-5
j_gene: TRBJ2-3
d_gene: TRBD2

CDR3aa: CASSGLAGGTNTQYF
CDR3nt: TGTGCCAGCAGCGGACTAGCGGGAGGGACAAATACGCAGTATTTT
abundance: .
v_gene: TRBV2
j_gene: TRBJ2-3
d_gene: TRBD2

CDR3aa: CASGLGLAGGPKQFF
CDR3nt: TGTGCTAGTGGTTTGGGGCTAGCGGGAGGGCCTAAGCAGTTCTTC
abundance: .
v_gene: TRBV12-5
j_gene: TRBJ2-1
d_gene: TRBD2

CDR3aa: CASSLAGLGIDEQFF
CDR3nt: TGCGCCAGCAGCCTTGCGGGACTAGGCATCGATGAGCAGTTCTTC
abundance: .
v_gene: TRBV5-1
j_gene: TRBJ2-1
d_gene: TRBD2

CDR3aa: CASAHRGRPYGYTF
CDR3nt: TGTGCCAGTGCCCACAGGGGGCGACCCTATGGCTACACCTTC
abundance: few
v_gene: TRBV19
j_gene: TRBJ1-2
d_gene: TRBD1

CDR3aa: CASSRGRGEDTQYF
CDR3nt: TGTGCCAGCAGTCGGGGAAGAGGAGAAGATACGCAGTATTTT
abundance: .
v_gene: TRBV6-1
j_gene: TRBJ2-3
d_gene: .

CDR3aa: CASSASTGGETQYF
CDR3nt: TGTGCCAGCAGTGCCTCGACAGGGGGGGAGACCCAGTACTTC
abundance: .
v_gene: TRBV27
j_gene: TRBJ2-5
d_gene: TRBD1

CDR3aa: CSAVTSGRRGELFF
CDR3nt: TGCAGTGCTGTGACTAGCGGGAGGAGGGGGGAGCTGTTTTTT
abundance: many
v_gene: TRBV20-1
j_gene: TRBJ2-2
d_gene: TRBD2

CDR3aa: CASSVQGPEKLFF
CDR3nt: TGCGCCAGCAGCGTGCAGGGGCCCGAAAAACTGTTTTTT
abundance: .
v_gene: TRBV5-1
j_gene: TRBJ1-4
d_gene: .

CDR3aa: CSASKAATYNEQFF
CDR3nt: TGCAGTGCTAGTAAGGCTGCGACCTACAATGAGCAGTTCTTC
abundance: many
v_gene: TRBV20-1
j_gene: TRBJ2-1
d_gene: .

CDR3aa: CAISGPYNEQFF
CDR3nt: TGTGCCATCAGCGGACCCTACAATGAGCAGTTCTTC
abundance: .
v_gene: TRBV10-3
j_gene: TRBJ2-1
d_gene: .

CDR3aa: CASRVGTGELFF
CDR3nt: TGTGCCAGCAGGGTCGGCACCGGGGAGCTGTTTTTT
abundance: many
v_gene: TRBV6-2/TRBV6-3
j_gene: TRBJ2-2
d_gene: .

CDR3aa: CASSAWTGRTDTQYF
CDR3nt: TGTGCCAGCAGCGCGTGGACAGGACGCACAGATACGCAGTATTTT
abundance: many
v_gene: TRBV7-9
j_gene: TRBJ2-3
d_gene: TRBD1

CDR3aa: CASSLKLAEDTQYF
CDR3nt: TGTGCCAGCAGTTTGAAACTAGCAGAAGATACGCAGTATTTT
abundance: few
v_gene: TRBV27
j_gene: TRBJ2-3
d_gene: .

CDR3aa: CASRSTSGMSYEQFF
CDR3nt: TGCGCCAGCAGATCTACTAGCGGGATGTCCTATGAGCAGTTCTTC
abundance: .
v_gene: TRBV5-1
j_gene: TRBJ2-1
d_gene: TRBD2

CDR3aa: CATSRDFVGADPGYTF
CDR3nt: TGTGCCACCAGCAGAGATTTCGTCGGGGCAGACCCTGGCTACACCTTC
abundance: many
v_gene: TRBV15
j_gene: TRBJ1-2
d_gene: .

CDR3aa: CASRLGRPNTEAFF
CDR3nt: TGTGCCAGCAGATTGGGCAGGCCGAACACTGAAGCTTTCTTT
abundance: many
v_gene: TRBV5-5
j_gene: TRBJ1-1
d_gene: .

CDR3aa: CASSPTSGGNNEQFF
CDR3nt: TGTGCCAGCAGCCCAACTAGCGGGGGAAACAATGAGCAGTTCTTC
abundance: many
v_gene: TRBV12-3/TRBV12-4
j_gene: TRBJ2-1
d_gene: TRBD2

CDR3aa: CASSETGQGAGELFF
CDR3nt: TGCGCCAGCAGTGAGACGGGACAGGGGGCCGGGGAGCTGTTTTTT
abundance: many
v_gene: TRBV10-1
j_gene: TRBJ2-2
d_gene: TRBD1